This T cell receptor (beta chain) was sequenced during a study of radiation and T cells in renal cell carcinoma. This sample's treatment: 15 Gy SBRT to primary tumor, nephrectomy 4 weeks later. This CDR3 has 14 residues. Trimming removed 1 base at V and 1 base at J, with 9 bases between. From germline, CDR1 is SGHTS and CDR2 YDEGEE. Sequencing was performed with immunoSEQ multiplex PCR; in TCRdb, only in-frame clones are kept and a portion is missing. The sample has approximately 21,000 clones; roughly half are singletons. V gene TRBV5-8 combines with J gene TRBJ2-7; D is ambiguous. The TCR was taken from a woman in her forties or fifties with renal cell carcinoma. The specimen comprised tumor tissue, sampled from a patient whose treatment included radiotherapy and nephrectomy. The CDR3 spells CASSLSVRSYEQYF. CDR3 DNA: TGTGCCAGCAGCTTGTCAGTCAGGTCCTACGAGCAGTACTTC.